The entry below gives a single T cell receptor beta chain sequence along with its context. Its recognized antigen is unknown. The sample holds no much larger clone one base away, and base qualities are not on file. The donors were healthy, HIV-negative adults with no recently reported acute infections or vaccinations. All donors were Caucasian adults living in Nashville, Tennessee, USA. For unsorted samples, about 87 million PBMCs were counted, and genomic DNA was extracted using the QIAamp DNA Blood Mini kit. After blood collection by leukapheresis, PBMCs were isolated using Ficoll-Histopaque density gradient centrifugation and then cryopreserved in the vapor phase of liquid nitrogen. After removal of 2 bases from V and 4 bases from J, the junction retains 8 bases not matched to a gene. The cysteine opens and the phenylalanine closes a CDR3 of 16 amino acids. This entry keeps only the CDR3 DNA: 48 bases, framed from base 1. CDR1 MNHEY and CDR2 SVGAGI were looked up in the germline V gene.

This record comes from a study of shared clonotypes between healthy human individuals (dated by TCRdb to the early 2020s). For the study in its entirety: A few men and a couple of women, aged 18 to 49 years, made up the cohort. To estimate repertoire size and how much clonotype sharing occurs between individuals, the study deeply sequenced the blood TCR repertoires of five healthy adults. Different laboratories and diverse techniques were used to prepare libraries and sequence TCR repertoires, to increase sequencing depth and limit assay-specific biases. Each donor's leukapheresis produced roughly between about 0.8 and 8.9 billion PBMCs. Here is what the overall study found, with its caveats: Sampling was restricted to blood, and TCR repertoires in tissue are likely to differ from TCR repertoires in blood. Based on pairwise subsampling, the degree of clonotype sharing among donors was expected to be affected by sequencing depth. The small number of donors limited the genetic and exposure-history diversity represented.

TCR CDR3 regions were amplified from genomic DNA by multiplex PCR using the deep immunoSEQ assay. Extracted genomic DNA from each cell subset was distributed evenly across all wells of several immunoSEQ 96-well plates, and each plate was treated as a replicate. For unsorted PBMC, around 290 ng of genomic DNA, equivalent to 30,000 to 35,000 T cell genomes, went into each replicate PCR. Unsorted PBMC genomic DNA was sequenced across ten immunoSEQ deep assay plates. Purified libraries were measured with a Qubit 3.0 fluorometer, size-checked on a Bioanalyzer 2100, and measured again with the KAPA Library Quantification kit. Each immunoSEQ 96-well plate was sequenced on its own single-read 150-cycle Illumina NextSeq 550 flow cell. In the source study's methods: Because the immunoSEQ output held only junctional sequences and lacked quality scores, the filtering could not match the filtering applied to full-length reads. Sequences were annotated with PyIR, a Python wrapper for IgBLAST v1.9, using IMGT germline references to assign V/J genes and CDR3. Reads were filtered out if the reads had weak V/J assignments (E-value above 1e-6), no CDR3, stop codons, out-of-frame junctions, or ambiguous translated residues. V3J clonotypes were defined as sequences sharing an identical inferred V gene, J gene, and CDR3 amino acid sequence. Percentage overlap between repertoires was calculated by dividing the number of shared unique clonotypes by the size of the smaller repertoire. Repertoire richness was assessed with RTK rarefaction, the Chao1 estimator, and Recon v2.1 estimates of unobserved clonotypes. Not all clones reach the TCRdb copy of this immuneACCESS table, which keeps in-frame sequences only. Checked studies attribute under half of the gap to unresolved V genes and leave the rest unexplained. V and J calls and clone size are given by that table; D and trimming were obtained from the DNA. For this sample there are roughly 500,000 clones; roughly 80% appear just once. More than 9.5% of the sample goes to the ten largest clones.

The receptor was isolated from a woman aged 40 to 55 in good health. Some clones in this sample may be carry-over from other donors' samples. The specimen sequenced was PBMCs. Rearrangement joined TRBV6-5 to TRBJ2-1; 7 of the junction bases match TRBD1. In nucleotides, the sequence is TGTGCCAGCAGTTACGGTCCGGGACAGCTATACAATGAGCAGTTCTTC. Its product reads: CASSYGPGQLYNEQFF.